Reported below is one TCR beta chain. The sample originates from a study of blood T cell repertoires in COVID-19. Germline V gene sequence: CDR1 MGHRA, CDR2 YSYEKL. J gave up 1 base and V 5 bases, and 2 bases lay outside the gene matches. This CDR3 spans 14 amino acids. Libraries were prepared by immunoSEQ multiplex PCR; TCRdb keeps only in-frame clonotypes and omits some of them. The table includes 150,000 to 200,000 clones, around 83% detected once. Sample: peripheral blood. This clonotype originated in a woman in her thirties with active or convalescent COVID-19. The chain recombines TRBV4-1 with TRBJ1-1, with 9 nucleotides matching TRBD1. The DNA for the CDR3 is TGCGCCAGCAGCAACAGGGGGCCGAACACTGAAGCTTTCTTT. Translated, it gives CASSNRGPNTEAFF.